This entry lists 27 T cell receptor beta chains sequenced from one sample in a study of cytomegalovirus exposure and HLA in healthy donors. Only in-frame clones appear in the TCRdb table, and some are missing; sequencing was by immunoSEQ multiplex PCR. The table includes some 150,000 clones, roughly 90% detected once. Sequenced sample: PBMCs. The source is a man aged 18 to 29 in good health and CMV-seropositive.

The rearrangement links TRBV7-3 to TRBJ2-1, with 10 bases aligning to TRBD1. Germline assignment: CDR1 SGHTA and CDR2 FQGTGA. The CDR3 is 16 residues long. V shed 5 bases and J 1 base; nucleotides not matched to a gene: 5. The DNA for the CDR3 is TGTGCCAGCAGCCTCAGACAGGGGGCTTCCTACAATGAGCAGTTCTTC. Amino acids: CASSLRQGASYNEQFF.

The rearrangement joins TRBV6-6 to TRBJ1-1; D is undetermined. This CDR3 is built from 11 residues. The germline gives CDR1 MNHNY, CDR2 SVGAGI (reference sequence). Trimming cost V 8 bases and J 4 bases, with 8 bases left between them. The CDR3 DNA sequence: TGTGCCAGCTTCACCGGCACTGAAGCTTTCTTT. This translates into CASFTGTEAFF.

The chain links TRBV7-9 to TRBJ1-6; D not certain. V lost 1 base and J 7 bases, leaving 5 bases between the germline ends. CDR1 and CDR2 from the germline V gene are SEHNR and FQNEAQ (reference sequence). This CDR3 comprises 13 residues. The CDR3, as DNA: TGTGCCAGCAGCTTAGTCCCAAATTCACCCCTCCACTTT. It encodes CASSLVPNSPLHF.

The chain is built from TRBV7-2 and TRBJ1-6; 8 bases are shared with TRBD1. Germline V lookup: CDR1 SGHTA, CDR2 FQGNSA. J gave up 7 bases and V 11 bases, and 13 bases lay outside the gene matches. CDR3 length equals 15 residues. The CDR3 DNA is TGTGCCGGCAATCGACAGGGGAATTTGAATTCACCCCTCCACTTT. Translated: CAGNRQGNLNSPLHF. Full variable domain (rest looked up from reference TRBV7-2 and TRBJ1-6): GAGVSQSPSNKVTEKGKDVELRCDPISGHTALYWYRQSLGQGLEFLIYFQGNSAPDKSGLPSDRFSAERTGGSVSTLTIQRTQQEDSAVYLCAGNRQGNLNSPLHFGNGTRLTVT.

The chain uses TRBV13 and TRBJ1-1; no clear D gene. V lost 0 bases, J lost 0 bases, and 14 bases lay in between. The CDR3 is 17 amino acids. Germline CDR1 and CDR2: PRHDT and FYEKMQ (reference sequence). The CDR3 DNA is TGTGCCAGCAGCTTAGGGCAGGTATACGCAATGAACACTGAAGCTTTCTTT. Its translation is CASSLGQVYAMNTEAFF.

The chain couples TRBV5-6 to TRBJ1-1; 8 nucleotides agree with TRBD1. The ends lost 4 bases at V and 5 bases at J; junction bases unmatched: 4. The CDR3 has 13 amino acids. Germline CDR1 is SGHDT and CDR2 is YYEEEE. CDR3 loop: CASSLYRGTEAFF. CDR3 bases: TGTGCCAGCAGCCTATACAGGGGGACTGAAGCTTTCTTT.

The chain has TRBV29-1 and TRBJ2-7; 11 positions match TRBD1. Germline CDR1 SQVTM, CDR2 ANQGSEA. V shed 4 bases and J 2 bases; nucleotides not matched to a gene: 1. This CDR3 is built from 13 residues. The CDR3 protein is CSVAGQGAYEQYF. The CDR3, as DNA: TGCAGCGTTGCGGGACAGGGGGCCTACGAGCAGTACTTC.

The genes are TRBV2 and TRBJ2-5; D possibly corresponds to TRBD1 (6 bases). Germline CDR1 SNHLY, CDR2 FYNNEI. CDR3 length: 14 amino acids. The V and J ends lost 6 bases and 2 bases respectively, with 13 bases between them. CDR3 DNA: TGTGCCAGCAGGGGCCGGGACATACAAGAGACCCAGTACTTC. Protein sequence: CASRGRDIQETQYF.

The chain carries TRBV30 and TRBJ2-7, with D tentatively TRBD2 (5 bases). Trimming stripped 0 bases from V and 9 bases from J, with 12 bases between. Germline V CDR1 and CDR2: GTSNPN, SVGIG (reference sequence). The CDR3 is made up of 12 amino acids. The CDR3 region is CAWSVALLGQYF. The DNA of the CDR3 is TGTGCCTGGAGTGTAGCTTTACTAGGGCAGTACTTC.

CDR3 amino acids: CASSDPQGVAETQYF. DNA for the CDR3: TGTGCCAGCAGCGACCCACAGGGTGTGGCGGAGACCCAGTACTTC. This chain uses TRBV5-4 with TRBJ2-5; weak D call: TRBD1 (6 bases). CDR1 and CDR2 from the germline V gene are SGHNT and YYREEE (reference sequence). The V gene lost 4 bases and the J gene lost 5 bases, with 18 bases spanning the gap. The CDR3 runs 15 residues.

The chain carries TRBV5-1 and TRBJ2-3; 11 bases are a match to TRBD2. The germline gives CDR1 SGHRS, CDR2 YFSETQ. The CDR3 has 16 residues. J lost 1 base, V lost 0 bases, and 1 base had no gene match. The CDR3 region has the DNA TGCGCCAGCAGCTTGGGGACTAGCGGGCGCACAGATACGCAGTATTTT. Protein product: CASSLGTSGRTDTQYF.

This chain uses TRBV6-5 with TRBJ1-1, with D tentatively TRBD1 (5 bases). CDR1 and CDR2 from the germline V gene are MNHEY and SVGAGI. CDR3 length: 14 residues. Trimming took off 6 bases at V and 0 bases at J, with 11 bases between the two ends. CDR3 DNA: TGTGCCAGCAGAGGGGCCAGCCTGAACACTGAAGCTTTCTTT. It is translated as CASRGASLNTEAFF.

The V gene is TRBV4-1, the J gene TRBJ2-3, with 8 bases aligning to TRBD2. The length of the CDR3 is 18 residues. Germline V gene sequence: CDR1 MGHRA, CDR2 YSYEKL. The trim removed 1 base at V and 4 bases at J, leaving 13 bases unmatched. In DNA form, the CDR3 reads TGCGCCAGCAGCCAAGGGACCGCCGGGACTAGAGGGTCAGATACGCAGTATTTT. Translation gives CASSQGTAGTRGSDTQYF.

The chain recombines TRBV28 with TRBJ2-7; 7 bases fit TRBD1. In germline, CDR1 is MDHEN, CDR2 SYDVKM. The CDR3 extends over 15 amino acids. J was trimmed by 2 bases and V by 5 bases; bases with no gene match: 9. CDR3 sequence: CASSPNPGGTYEQYF. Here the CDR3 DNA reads TGTGCCAGCAGTCCCAATCCAGGGGGAACCTACGAGCAGTACTTC.

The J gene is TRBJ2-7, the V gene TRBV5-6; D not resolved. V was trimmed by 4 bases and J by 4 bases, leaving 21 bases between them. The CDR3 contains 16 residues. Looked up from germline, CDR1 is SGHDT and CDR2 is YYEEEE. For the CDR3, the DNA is TGTGCCAGCAGCCCCTCGTGGGCGAGATCAAGTTACGAGCAGTACTTC. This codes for CASSPSWARSSYEQYF.

The CDR3, as DNA: TGTGCCAGCAGTTCAGACCGGGACAGGGGTGAAGAGCAGTACTTC. Its protein product is CASSSDRDRGEEQYF. The rearrangement uses TRBV11-3 and TRBJ2-7; 10 nucleotides agree with TRBD1. CDR3 length: 15 residues. Germline V CDR1 and CDR2: SGHNT, YENEEA. After removal of 6 bases from V and 7 bases from J, the junction contained 12 bases not matched to a gene.

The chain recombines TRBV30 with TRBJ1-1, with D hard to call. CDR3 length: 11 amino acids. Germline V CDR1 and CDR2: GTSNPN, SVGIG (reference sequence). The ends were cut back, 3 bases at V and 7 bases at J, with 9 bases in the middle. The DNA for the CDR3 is TGTGCCTGGAGCCCAGTAATTGAAGCTTTCTTT. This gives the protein CAWSPVIEAFF.

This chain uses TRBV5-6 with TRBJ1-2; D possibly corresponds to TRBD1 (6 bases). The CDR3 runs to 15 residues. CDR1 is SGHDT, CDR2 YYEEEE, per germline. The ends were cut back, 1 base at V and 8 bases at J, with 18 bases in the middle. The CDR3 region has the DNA TGTGCCAGCAGCTTGTTGGACAGCCCTTTAAGCGGCTACACCTTC. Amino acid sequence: CASSLLDSPLSGYTF. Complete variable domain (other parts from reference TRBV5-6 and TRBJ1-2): DAGVTQSPTHLIKTRGQQVTLRCSPKSGHDTVSWYQQALGQGPQFIFQYYEEEERQRGNFPDRFSGHQFPNYSSELNVNALLLGDSALYLCASSLLDSPLSGYTFGSGTRLTVV.

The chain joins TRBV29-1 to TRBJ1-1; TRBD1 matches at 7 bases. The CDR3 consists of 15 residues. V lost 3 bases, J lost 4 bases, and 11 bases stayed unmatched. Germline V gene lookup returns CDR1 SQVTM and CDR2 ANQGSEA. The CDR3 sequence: CSVEGQGDSLTEAFF. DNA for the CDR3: TGCAGCGTTGAGGGGCAGGGGGATTCCCTCACTGAAGCTTTCTTT.

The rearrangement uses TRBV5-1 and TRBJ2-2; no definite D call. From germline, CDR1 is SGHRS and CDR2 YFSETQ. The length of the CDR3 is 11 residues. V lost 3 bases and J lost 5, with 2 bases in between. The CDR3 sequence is CASSSTGELFF. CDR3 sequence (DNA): TGCGCCAGCAGCTCAACCGGGGAGCTGTTTTTT.

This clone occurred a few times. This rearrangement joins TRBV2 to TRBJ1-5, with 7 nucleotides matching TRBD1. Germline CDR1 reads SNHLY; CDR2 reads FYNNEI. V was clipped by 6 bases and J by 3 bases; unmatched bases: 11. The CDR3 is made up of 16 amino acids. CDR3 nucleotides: TGTGCCAGCAGCGAACAGGGGTTGAGGAACAATCAGCCCCAGCATTTT. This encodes CASSEQGLRNNQPQHF.

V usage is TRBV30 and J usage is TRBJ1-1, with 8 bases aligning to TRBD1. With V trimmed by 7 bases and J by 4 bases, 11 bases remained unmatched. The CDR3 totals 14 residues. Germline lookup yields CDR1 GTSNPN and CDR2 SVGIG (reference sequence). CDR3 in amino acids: CASLTGDFITEAFF. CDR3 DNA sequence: TGTGCCTCTTTGACAGGGGACTTTATCACTGAAGCTTTCTTT.

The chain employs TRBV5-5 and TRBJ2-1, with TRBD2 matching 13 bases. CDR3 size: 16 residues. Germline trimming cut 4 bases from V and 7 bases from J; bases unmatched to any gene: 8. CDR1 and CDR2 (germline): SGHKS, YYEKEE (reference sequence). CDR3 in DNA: TGTGCCAGCAGCCTCGGACTAGCGGGAGTCAAAAATGAGCAGTTCTTC. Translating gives CASSLGLAGVKNEQFF.

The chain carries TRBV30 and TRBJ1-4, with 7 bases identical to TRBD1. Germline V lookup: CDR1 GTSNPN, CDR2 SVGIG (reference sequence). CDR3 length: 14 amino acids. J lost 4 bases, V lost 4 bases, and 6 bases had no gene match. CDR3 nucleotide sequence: TGTGCCTGGAACCGCCGGGACAGTAATGAAAAACTGTTTTTT. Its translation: CAWNRRDSNEKLFF.

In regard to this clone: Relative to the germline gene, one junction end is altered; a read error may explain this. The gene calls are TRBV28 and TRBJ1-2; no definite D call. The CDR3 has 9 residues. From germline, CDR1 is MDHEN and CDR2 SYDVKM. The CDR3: CASSLQKVF. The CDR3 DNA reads TGTGCCAGCAGTTTACAGAAAGTCTTC.

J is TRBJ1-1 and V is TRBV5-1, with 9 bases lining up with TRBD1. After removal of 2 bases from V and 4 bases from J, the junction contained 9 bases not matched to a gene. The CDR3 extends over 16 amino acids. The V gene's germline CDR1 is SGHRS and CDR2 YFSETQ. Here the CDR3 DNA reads TGCGCCAGCAGCTTTGATAGGACAGGGGCGAGCACTGAAGCTTTCTTT. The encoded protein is CASSFDRTGASTEAFF.

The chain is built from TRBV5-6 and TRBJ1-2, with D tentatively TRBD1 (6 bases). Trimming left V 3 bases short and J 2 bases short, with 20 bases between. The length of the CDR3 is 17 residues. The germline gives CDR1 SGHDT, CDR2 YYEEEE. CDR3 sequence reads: CASSYTLTGPRNYGYTF. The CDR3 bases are TGTGCCAGCAGCTATACTTTGACAGGTCCCCGGAACTATGGCTACACCTTC.